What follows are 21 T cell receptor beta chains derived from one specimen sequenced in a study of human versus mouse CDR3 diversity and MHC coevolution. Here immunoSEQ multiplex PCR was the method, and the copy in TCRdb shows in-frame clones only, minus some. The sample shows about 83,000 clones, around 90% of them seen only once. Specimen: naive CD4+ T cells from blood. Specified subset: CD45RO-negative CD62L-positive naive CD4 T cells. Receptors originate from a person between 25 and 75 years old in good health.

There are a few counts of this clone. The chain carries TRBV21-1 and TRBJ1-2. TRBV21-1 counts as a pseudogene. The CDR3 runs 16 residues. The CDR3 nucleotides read TGTGCCAGCACGTCCCCCCGGAGGCCGGGTTGGTATGGCTACACCTTC. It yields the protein CASTSPRRPGWYGYTF.

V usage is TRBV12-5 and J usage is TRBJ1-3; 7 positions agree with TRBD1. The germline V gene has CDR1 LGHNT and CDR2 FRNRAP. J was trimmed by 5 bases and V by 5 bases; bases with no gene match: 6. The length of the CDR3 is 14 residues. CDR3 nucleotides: TGTGCTAGTGGTCCAGGGACAGCGAGAAACACCATATATTTT. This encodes CASGPGTARNTIYF. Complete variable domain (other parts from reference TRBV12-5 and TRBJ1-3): DARVTQTPRHKVTEMGQEVTMRCQPILGHNTVFWYRQTMMQGLELLAYFRNRAPLDDSGMPKDRFSAEMPDATLATLKIQPSEPRDSAVYFCASGPGTARNTIYFGEGSWLTVV.

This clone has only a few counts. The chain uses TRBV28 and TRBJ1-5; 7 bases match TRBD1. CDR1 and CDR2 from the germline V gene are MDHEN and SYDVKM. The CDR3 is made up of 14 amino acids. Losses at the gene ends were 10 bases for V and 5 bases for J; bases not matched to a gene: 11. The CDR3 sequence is CATSRGDRYQPQHF. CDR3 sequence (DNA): TGTGCCACCTCGAGGGGGGACAGATATCAGCCCCAGCATTTT.

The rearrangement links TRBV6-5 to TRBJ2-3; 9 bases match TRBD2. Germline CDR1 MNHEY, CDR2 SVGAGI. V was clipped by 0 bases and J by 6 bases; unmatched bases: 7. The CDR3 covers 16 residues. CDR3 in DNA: TGTGCCAGCAGTTACTCGGCCGCGGGAGGGCCGGATACGCAGTATTTT. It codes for CASSYSAAGGPDTQYF.

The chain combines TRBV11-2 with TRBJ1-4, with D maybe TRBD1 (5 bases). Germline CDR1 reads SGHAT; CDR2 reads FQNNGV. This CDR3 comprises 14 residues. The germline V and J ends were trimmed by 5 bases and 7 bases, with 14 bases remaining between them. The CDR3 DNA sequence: TGTGCCAGCAGCCAGGGCAGGGTGGGTGAAAAACTGTTTTTT. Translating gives CASSQGRVGEKLFF.

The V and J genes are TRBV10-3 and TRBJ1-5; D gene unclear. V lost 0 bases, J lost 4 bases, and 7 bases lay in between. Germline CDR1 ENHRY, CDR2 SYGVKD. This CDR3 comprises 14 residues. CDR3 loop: CAISESRANQPQHF. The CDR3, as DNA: TGTGCCATCAGTGAGTCGCGGGCAAATCAGCCCCAGCATTTT.

In nucleotides, the CDR3 is TGTGCCACCACTACCTACAATGAGCAGTTCTTC. It yields the protein CATTTYNEQFF. This sequence joins TRBV6-1 and TRBJ2-1; D unresolved. CDR1 is MNHNS and CDR2 is SASEGT in the germline V gene. CDR3 length equals 11 residues. With 10 bases removed from V and 2 bases from J, the gap between germline ends came to 6 bases.

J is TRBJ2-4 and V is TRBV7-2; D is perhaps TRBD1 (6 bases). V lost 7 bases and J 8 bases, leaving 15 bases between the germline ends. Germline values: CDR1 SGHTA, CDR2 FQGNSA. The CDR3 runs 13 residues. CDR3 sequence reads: CASKAPNRDIQYF. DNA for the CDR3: TGTGCCAGCAAAGCCCCCAACAGGGACATTCAGTACTTC.

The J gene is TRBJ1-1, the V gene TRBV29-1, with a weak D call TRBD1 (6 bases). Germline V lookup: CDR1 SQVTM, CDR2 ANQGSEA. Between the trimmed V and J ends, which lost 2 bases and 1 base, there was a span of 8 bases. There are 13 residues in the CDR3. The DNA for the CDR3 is TGCAGCGTTGAACGGGGGGCGAACACTGAAGCTTTCTTT. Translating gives CSVERGANTEAFF.

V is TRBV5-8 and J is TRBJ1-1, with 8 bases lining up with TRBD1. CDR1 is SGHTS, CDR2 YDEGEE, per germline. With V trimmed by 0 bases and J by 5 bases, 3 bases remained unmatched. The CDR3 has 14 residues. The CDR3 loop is CASSLGQGATEAFF. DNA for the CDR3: TGTGCCAGCAGCTTGGGGCAGGGGGCTACTGAAGCTTTCTTT.

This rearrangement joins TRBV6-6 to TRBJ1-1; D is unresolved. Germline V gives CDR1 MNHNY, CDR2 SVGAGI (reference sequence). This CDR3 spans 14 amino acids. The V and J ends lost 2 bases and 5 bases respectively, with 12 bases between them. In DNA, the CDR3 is TGTGCCAGCAGTTACGGAGGGAGTGGGACTGAAGCTTTCTTT. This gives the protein CASSYGGSGTEAFF.

The DNA for the CDR3 is TGCGCCAGCAGCCAGGGACTAGCGGGAGCTCTCGCGCAGTATTTT. It is translated as CASSQGLAGALAQYF. This rearrangement joins TRBV4-1 to TRBJ2-3; 14 nucleotides match TRBD2. Per the germline V gene, CDR1 is MGHRA and CDR2 is YSYEKL. This CDR3 region has 15 residues. V lost 3 bases, J lost 10 bases, and 6 bases stayed unmatched.

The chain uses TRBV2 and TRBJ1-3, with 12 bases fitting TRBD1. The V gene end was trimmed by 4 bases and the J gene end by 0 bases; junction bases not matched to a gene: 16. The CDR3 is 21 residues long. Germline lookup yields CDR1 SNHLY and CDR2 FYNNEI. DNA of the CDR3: TGTGCCAGCAGTGTTACCGGGACAGGGGGCCCCGACTCAAGCTCTGGAAACACCATATATTTT. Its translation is CASSVTGTGGPDSSSGNTIYF.

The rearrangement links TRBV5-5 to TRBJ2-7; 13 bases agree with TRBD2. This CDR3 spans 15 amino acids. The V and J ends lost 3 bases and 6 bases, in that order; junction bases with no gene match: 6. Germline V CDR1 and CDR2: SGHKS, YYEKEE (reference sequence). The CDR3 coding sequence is TGTGCCAGCAGCTCACGGACTAGCGGGGGCAGCGAGCAGTACTTC. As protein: CASSSRTSGGSEQYF.

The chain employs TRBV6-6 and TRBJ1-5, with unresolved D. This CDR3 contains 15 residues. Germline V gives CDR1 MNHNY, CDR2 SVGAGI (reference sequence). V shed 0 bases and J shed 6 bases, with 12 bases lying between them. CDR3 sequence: CASSYSTGLLQPQHF. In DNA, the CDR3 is TGTGCCAGCAGTTACTCAACGGGGTTGCTTCAGCCCCAGCATTTT.

The CDR3 DNA sequence: TGCGCCAGCAGCTCGACTAGCGGGGCCGATACGCAGTATTTT. Protein product: CASSSTSGADTQYF. This chain connects TRBV5-1 to TRBJ2-3, with TRBD2 matching 11 bases. The trim removed 3 bases at V and 6 bases at J, leaving 3 bases unmatched. CDR3 length: 14 residues. Germline V gives CDR1 SGHRS, CDR2 YFSETQ. Filled out from reference TRBV5-1 and TRBJ2-3, the complete variable domain reads KAGVTQTPRYLIKTRGQQVTLSCSPISGHRSVSWYQQTPGQGLQFLFEYFSETQRNKGNFPGRFSGRQFSNSRSEMNVSTLELGDSALYLCASSSTSGADTQYFGPGTRLTVL.

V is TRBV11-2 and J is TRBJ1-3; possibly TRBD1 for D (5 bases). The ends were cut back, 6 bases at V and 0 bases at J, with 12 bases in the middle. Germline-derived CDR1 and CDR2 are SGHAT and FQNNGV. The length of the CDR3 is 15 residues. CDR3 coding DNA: TGTGCCAGCAGGGGCACAGGCGACTCTGGAAACACCATATATTTT. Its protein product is CASRGTGDSGNTIYF. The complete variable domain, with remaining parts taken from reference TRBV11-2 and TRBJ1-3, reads EAGVAQSPRYKIIEKRQSVAFWCNPISGHATLYWYQQILGQGPKLLIQFQNNGVVDDSQLPKDRFSAERLKGVDSTLKIQPAKLEDSAVYLCASRGTGDSGNTIYFGEGSWLTVV.

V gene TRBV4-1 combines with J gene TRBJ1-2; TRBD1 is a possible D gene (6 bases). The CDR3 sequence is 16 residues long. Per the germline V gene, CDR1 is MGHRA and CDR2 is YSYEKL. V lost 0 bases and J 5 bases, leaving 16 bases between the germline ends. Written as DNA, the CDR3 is TGCGCCAGCAGCCAAGAAGGGGGTCTGGTAGCATATGGCTACACCTTC. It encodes CASSQEGGLVAYGYTF.

This chain's CDR3 is CASSLDRDTGELFF. The CDR3 DNA is TGTGCCAGCTCACTCGACAGGGACACCGGGGAGCTGTTTTTT. The chain uses TRBV18 and TRBJ2-2; 7 bases are shared with TRBD1. Trimming took 4 bases from V and 3 from J; bases not matched to a gene: 2. Germline CDR1 KGHSH, CDR2 LQKENI. The CDR3 spans 14 residues.

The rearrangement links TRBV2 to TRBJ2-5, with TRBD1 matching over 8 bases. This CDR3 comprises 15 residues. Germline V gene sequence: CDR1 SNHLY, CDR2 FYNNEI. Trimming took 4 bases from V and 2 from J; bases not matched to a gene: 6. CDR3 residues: CASSADRAKQETQYF. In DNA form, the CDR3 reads TGTGCCAGCAGTGCGGACAGGGCGAAGCAAGAGACCCAGTACTTC.

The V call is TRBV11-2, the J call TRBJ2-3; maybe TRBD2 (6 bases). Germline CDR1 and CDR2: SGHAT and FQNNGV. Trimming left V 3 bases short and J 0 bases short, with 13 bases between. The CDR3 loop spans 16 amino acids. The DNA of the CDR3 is TGTGCCAGCAGCTTGAGCGGCGGGGTTAGCACAGATACGCAGTATTTT. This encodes CASSLSGGVSTDTQYF.